One sample yielded the 15 T cell receptor beta chains listed below, sequenced in a study of T-cell memory formation after mild COVID-19. One entry per CDR3 protein, called by TCRdb with MiXCR from the 5' RACE reads. In the table there are hundreds of thousands of distinct CDR3 sequences, about a sixth of which are singletons. The material sequenced was PBMCs or a T cell subset sorted from them (not recorded which). Receptors were obtained from a man in his late teens or twenties who had mild COVID-19 (a few samples of this study predate the infection). Cell type and time point are not known.

The chain uses TRBV12-3 or TRBV12-4 and TRBJ2-2; 9 bases line up with TRBD1. CDR3 length equals 15 residues. V shed 5 bases, J shed 6 bases, and the junction held 7 bases outside the gene matches. The CDR3 bases are TGTGCCAGCAGTCCGGGACAGGGAGGGGCCGGGGAGCTGTTTTTT. Translation gives CASSPGQGGAGELFF.

The chain's CDR3 is CASRNNRGNTEAFF. CDR3 bases: TGTGCCAGCAGAAATAACAGGGGGAACACTGAAGCTTTCTTT. This rearrangement joins TRBV7-9 to TRBJ1-1; the match to TRBD1 covers 7 bases. Germline V lookup: CDR1 SEHNR, CDR2 FQNEAQ (reference sequence). V lost 6 bases, J lost 1 base, and 5 bases stayed unmatched. This CDR3 spans 14 amino acids.

In its sample, this clonotype was seen a few times. V usage is TRBV7-9 and J usage is TRBJ2-1, with TRBD2 identical over 7 bases. The germline gives CDR1 SEHNR, CDR2 FQNEAQ (reference sequence). CDR3 length equals 14 residues. V was clipped by 10 bases and J by 0 bases; unmatched bases: 6. The CDR3 region is CATPGGSSYNEQFF. The CDR3 region has the DNA TGTGCCACCCCGGGGGGAAGCTCCTACAATGAGCAGTTCTTC.

This sequence joins TRBV3-1 and TRBJ2-7, with a possible D match to TRBD2 (6 bases). V lost 5 bases and J 4 bases, leaving 18 bases between the germline ends. Germline-derived CDR1 and CDR2 are LGHDT and YNNKEL (reference sequence). The CDR3 has 15 amino acids. The CDR3 coding sequence is TGTGCCAGCAGCGACCCCCGACTAGGGTTATACGAGCAGTACTTC. This encodes CASSDPRLGLYEQYF.

This rearrangement joins TRBV7-9 to TRBJ2-1; the match to TRBD1 covers 8 bases. Germline CDR1 and CDR2: SEHNR and FQNEAQ (reference sequence). V gave up 11 bases and J gave up 4 bases; unmatched junction bases: 4. The CDR3 is 12 amino acids. CDR3 nucleotides: TGTGCCCCAGGGGGCCTTTACAATGAGCAGTTCTTC. Its protein is CAPGGLYNEQFF. The full variable domain, its missing parts supplied by reference TRBV7-9 and TRBJ2-1, is DTGVSQNPRHKITKRGQNVTFRCDPISEHNRLYWYRQTLGQGPEFLTYFQNEAQLEKSRLLSDRFSAERPKGSFSTLEIQRTEQGDSAMYLCAPGGLYNEQFFGPGTRLTVL.

This clonotype was seen only a few times. The rearrangement uses TRBV7-8 and TRBJ2-7; the D gene is possibly TRBD2 (5 bases). V was pared by 5 bases and J by 4 bases, with 15 bases between. The CDR3 contains 14 residues. Germline V gene lookup returns CDR1 SGHVS and CDR2 FQNEAQ. The CDR3 DNA sequence: TGTGCCAGCAGCCTACTGGGAGTTGGGTACGAGCAGTACGTC. Amino acid sequence: CASSLLGVGYEQYV.

J is TRBJ1-6 and V is TRBV7-2; 9 bases map to TRBD1. The length of the CDR3 is 15 residues. J was trimmed by 6 bases and V by 5 bases; bases with no gene match: 5. CDR1 and CDR2 from the germline V gene are SGHTA and FQGNSA. The CDR3 region is CASSPTGGGNSPLHF. In nucleotides, the CDR3 is TGTGCCAGCAGCCCGACAGGGGGTGGTAATTCACCCCTCCACTTT.

V and J are TRBV7-6 and TRBJ1-1; possibly TRBD1 for D (6 bases). Trimming pared 1 base from V and 11 bases from J, leaving 17 bases between. The CDR3 consists of 14 residues. The germline gives CDR1 SGHVS, CDR2 FNYEAQ. The CDR3 sequence: CASSLGVRGAEAFF. In nucleotides, the CDR3 is TGTGCCAGCAGCTTAGGTGTCCGGGGGGCAGAGGCTTTCTTT.

V usage is TRBV14 and J usage is TRBJ1-2; TRBD1 might be the D (6 bases). Germline V gene lookup returns CDR1 SGHDN and CDR2 FVKESK. This CDR3 spans 14 amino acids. Trimming stripped 5 bases from V and 3 bases from J, with 13 bases between. CDR3: CASSSRDTYYGYTF. The CDR3, as DNA: TGTGCCAGCAGCTCCCGGGACACCTACTATGGCTACACCTTC.

J is TRBJ1-4 and V is TRBV4-2; tentatively, D is TRBD1 (6 bases). V was trimmed by 4 bases and J by 8 bases, leaving 14 bases between them. CDR1 LGHNA and CDR2 YNFKEQ come from the germline V gene. The CDR3 length is 14 residues. DNA for the CDR3: TGTGCCAGCAGCCCGGGGGGCGGACGAGAAAAACTGTTTTTT. Translated: CASSPGGGREKLFF.

This clonotype was seen a handful of times. This chain links TRBV2 with TRBJ2-2; D gene uncertain. V was trimmed by 5 bases and J by 4 bases, leaving 8 bases between them. The CDR3 is 13 amino acids. Germline V gene sequence: CDR1 SNHLY, CDR2 FYNNEI. The CDR3 DNA reads as TGTGCCAGCAGTCCAGATGGCACCGGGGAGCTGTTTTTT. Its translation: CASSPDGTGELFF.

The rearrangement links TRBV27 to TRBJ1-1; D is unresolved. The ends were cut back, 5 bases at V and 8 bases at J, with 12 bases in the middle. The CDR3 sequence is 12 residues long. The germline gives CDR1 MNHEY, CDR2 SMNVEV (reference sequence). The CDR3 reads CASSTPGREAFF. As DNA, the CDR3 is TGTGCCAGCAGTACGCCGGGTCGCGAAGCTTTCTTT.

This clonotype has only a few counts. CDR3 amino acids: CASGLGGDYNEQFF. CDR3 in DNA: TGTGCTAGTGGTTTAGGGGGGGATTACAATGAGCAGTTCTTC. This chain joins TRBV12-5 and TRBJ2-1, with D maybe TRBD2 (7 bases). Germline V gives CDR1 LGHNT, CDR2 FRNRAP. Trimming cost V 3 bases and J 4 bases, with 10 bases left between them. This CDR3 has 14 residues.

This chain uses TRBV6-6 with TRBJ1-1, with 10 bases identical to TRBD1. The CDR3 is made up of 16 amino acids. Germline V gives CDR1 MNHNY, CDR2 SVGAGI (reference sequence). The V segment lost 2 bases and the J segment 5 bases; nucleotides outside the gene matches: 8. CDR3 nucleotide sequence: TGTGCCAGCAGTTACCCACGACAGGGGGCCTCGACTGAAGCTTTCTTT. This gives the protein CASSYPRQGASTEAFF.

This clonotype was seen more than once but under ten times. V usage is TRBV12-3 or TRBV12-4 and J usage is TRBJ2-1; 9 nucleotides match TRBD1. This CDR3 has 14 residues. V lost 3 bases to trimming and J lost 6 bases; unmatched junction nucleotides: 3. The CDR3 is CASSLGTGINEQFF. The CDR3 DNA reads TGTGCCAGCAGTTTGGGGACAGGGATCAATGAGCAGTTCTTC.